These 2 T cell receptor beta chains were all obtained from the same sample, sequenced in a study of blood T cell repertoires in COVID-19. Assay: immunoSEQ multiplex PCR; the TCRdb copy retains only in-frame clones and omits some. The profile covers around 180,000 clones, with 80% to 90% appearing a single time and roughly 3.5% taken by the ten largest. The sample comprised peripheral blood. The receptor source for this set is a man in his 60s with acute or convalescent COVID-19.

The chain combines TRBV9 with TRBJ2-2, with TRBD2 matching over 9 bases. Germline CDR1 reads SGDLS; CDR2 reads YYNGEE. The CDR3 covers 14 residues. The V segment lost 7 bases and the J segment 4 bases; nucleotides outside the gene matches: 5. The CDR3 sequence is CASGETSGTGELFF. Written as DNA, the CDR3 is TGTGCCAGCGGGGAGACTAGCGGCACCGGGGAGCTGTTTTTT.

V gene TRBV4-1 combines with J gene TRBJ1-4; a possible D gene is TRBD1 (6 bases). Trimming stripped 7 bases from V and 0 bases from J, with 12 bases between. Germline V CDR1 and CDR2: MGHRA, YSYEKL. The CDR3 sequence is 15 residues long. The CDR3 spells CASTYRDTTNEKLFF. In DNA, the CDR3 is TGCGCCAGCACATACAGGGACACAACTAATGAAAAACTGTTTTTT.